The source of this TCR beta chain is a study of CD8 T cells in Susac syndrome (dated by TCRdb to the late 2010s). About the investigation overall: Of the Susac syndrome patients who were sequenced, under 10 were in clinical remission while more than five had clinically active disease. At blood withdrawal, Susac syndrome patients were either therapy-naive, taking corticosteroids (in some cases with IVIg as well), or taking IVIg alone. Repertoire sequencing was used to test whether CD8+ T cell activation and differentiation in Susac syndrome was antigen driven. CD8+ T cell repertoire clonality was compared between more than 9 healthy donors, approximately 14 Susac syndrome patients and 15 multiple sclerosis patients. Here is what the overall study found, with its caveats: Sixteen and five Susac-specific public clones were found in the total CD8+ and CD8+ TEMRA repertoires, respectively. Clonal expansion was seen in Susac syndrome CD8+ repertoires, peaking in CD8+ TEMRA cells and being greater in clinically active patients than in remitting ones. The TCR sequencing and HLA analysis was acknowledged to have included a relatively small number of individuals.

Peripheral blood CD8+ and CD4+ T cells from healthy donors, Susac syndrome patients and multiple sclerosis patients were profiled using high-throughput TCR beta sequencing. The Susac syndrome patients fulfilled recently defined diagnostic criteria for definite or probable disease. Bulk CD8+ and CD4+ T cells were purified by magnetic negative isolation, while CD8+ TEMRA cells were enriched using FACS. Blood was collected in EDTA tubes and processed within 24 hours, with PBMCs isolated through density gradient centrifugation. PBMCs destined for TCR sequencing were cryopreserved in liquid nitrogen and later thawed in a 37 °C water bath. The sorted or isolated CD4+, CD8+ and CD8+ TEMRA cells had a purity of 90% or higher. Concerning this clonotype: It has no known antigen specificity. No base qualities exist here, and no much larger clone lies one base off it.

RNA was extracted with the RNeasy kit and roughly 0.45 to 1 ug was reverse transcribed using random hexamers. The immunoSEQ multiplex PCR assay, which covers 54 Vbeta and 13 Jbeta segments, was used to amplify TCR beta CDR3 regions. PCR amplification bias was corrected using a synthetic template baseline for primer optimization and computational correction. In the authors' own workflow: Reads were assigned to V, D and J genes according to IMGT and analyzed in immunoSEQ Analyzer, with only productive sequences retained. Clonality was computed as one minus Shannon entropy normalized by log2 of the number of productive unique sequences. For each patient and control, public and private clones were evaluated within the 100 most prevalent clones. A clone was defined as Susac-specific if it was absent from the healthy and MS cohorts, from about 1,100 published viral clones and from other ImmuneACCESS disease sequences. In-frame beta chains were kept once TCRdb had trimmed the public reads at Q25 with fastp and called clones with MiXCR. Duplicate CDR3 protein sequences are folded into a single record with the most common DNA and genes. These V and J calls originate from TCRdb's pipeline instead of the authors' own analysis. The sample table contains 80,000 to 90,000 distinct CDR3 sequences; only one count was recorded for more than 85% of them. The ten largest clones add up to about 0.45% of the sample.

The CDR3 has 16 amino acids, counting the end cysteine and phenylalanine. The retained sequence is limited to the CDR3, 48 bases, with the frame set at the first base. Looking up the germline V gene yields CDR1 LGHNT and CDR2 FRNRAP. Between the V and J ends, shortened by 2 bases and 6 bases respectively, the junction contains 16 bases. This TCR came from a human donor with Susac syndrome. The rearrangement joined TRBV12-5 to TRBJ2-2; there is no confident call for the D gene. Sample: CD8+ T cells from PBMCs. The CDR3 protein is CASGLPVNRPAGELFF. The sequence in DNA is TGTGCTAGTGGTTTGCCTGTAAACCGCCCGGCCGGGGAGCTGTTTTTT.